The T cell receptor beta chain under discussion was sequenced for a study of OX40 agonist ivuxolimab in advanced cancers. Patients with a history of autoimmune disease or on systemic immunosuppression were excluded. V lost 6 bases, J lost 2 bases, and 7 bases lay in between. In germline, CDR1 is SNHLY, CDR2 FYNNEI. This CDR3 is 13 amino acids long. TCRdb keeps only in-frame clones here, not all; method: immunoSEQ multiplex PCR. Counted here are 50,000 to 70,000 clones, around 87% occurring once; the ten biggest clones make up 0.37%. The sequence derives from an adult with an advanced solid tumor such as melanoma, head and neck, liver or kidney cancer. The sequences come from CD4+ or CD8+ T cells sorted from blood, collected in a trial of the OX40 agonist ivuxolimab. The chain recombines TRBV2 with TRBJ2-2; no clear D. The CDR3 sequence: CASSLQNTGELFF. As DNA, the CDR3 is TGTGCCAGCAGCCTACAAAACACCGGGGAGCTGTTTTTT.